The 19 T cell receptor beta chains presented below share a single source sample, sequenced in a study of blood T cell repertoires in COVID-19. Clones were sequenced by immunoSEQ multiplex PCR, and TCRdb holds only the in-frame ones, with some missing. The sample holds more than 350,000 clones; 89% are singletons and the top ten take around 3%. Material for sequencing was peripheral blood. All receptors come from a woman aged 25-40 years with COVID-19, enrolled during active disease.

The CDR3 region has the DNA TGCGCCAGCAGTGAGTCATGGCGGCGAGTTAACACTGAAGCTTTCTTT. Translating gives CASSESWRRVNTEAFF. V usage is TRBV10-2 and J usage is TRBJ1-1, with D unresolved. The CDR3 is made up of 16 amino acids. V lost 0 bases to trimming and J lost 2 bases, with 13 bases between them. Germline V CDR1 and CDR2: WSHSY, SAAADI.

The count of this clone is one. This chain links TRBV18 with TRBJ2-5, with TRBD2 matching 14 bases. The CDR3 runs to 18 residues. Per germline, CDR1 KGHSH and CDR2 LQKENI. With 5 bases clipped from V and 4 bases from J, the junction kept 12 bases outside the gene matches. The CDR3 DNA is TGTGCCAGCTCAACCACACTAGGGACTAGCGGGAGTGGAGAGACCCAGTACTTC. Its protein product is CASSTTLGTSGSGETQYF.

This rearrangement joins TRBV19 to TRBJ1-5; D is uncertain. Germline CDR1 LNHDA, CDR2 SQIVND (reference sequence). The germline V and J ends were trimmed by 8 bases and 3 bases, with 11 bases remaining between them. The CDR3 is 13 amino acids. The CDR3 coding sequence is TGTGCCAGTTGTGAGTTTCCCAATCAGCCCCAGCATTTT. Translated, it gives CASCEFPNQPQHF.

This chain uses TRBV10-3 with TRBJ1-5, with unresolved D. The germline V and J ends were trimmed by 0 bases and 6 bases, with 9 bases remaining between them. The germline CDR1 and CDR2 sequences are ENHRY and SYGVKD. The CDR3 loop spans 14 amino acids. The DNA for the CDR3 is TGTGCCATCAGTGAGTCAGAGGGCGCTCAGCCCCAGCATTTT. It encodes CAISESEGAQPQHF.

J is TRBJ2-7 and V is TRBV12-3 or TRBV12-4, with a weak D call TRBD1 (6 bases). The CDR3 is made up of 13 amino acids. Trimming took off 6 bases at V and 2 bases at J, with 11 bases between the two ends. The CDR3 DNA reads as TGTGCCAGCAGCCGGACAGAGACCTACGAGCAGTACTTC. Encoded protein: CASSRTETYEQYF.

This chain uses TRBV9 with TRBJ2-1; TRBD1 agrees at 9 bases. Germline values: CDR1 SGDLS, CDR2 YYNGEE. The junction had 8 bases not matched to a gene; V was cut back by 3 bases and J by 7 bases. CDR3 length equals 15 residues. CDR3 DNA sequence: TGTGCCAGCAGCGGAACCGGGACAGGGATTAATGAGCAGTTCTTC. Translated: CASSGTGTGINEQFF. Supplemented by reference TRBV9 and TRBJ2-1, the full variable domain reads DSGVTQTPKHLITATGQRVTLRCSPRSGDLSVYWYQQSLDQGLQFLIQYYNGEERAKGNILERFSAQQFPDLHSELNLSSLELGDSALYFCASSGTGTGINEQFFGPGTRLTVL.

J is TRBJ1-5 and V is TRBV6-2 or TRBV6-3; no clear D gene. V was shortened by 2 bases and J by 7 bases, with 9 bases between the two germline ends. There are 13 residues in the CDR3. Germline CDR1 MNHEY, CDR2 SVGEGT. CDR3 residues: CASSYGQKQPQHF. The DNA for the CDR3 is TGTGCCAGCAGTTACGGTCAGAAGCAGCCCCAGCATTTT.

The V call is TRBV4-1, the J call TRBJ2-3, with 15 bases aligning to TRBD2. The CDR3 contains 17 residues. J was trimmed by 6 bases and V by 4 bases; bases with no gene match: 8. The germline gives CDR1 MGHRA, CDR2 YSYEKL. The CDR3 is CASSRLGLAGGGDTQYF. Here the CDR3 DNA reads TGCGCCAGCAGCCGCCTGGGACTAGCGGGGGGCGGGGATACGCAGTATTTT.

CDR3 in DNA: TGTGCCAGCAGCACCCGGGACAGGGGAGAAGCTTTCTTT. Translation gives CASSTRDRGEAFF. The gene calls are TRBV3-1 (or the pseudogene TRBV3-2) and TRBJ1-1, with 10 nucleotides matching TRBD1. This CDR3 is built from 13 residues. Germline V gene lookup returns CDR1 LGHDT and CDR2 YNNKEL (reference sequence). The ends lost 5 bases at V and 8 bases at J; junction bases unmatched: 5.

The rearrangement joins TRBV21-1 to TRBJ2-2; the table gives TRBD1 as D, unverified against the DNA. TRBV21-1 counts as a pseudogene. The CDR3 loop spans 16 amino acids. CDR3 sequence (DNA): TGTGCCAGCAGCAAAGATGGTCAGGGAAACACCGGGGAGCTGTTTTTT. Translating it yields CASSKDGQGNTGELFF.

The J gene is TRBJ2-5, the V gene TRBV14, with a tentative D call TRBD2 (5 bases). CDR1 is SGHDN and CDR2 is FVKESK in the germline V gene. Deletions cut 0 bases from V and 1 base from J, with 12 bases between. The CDR3 has 16 residues. The CDR3 DNA sequence: TGTGCCAGCAGCCAAGAAGAGGGTTATGGCCAAGAGACCCAGTACTTC. Amino acids: CASSQEEGYGQETQYF. Looking up the rest from reference TRBV14 and TRBJ2-5 gives the full variable domain: EAGVTQFPSHSVIEKGQTVTLRCDPISGHDNLYWYRRVMGKEIKFLLHFVKESKQDESGMPNNRFLAERTGGTYSTLKVQPAELEDSGVYFCASSQEEGYGQETQYFGPGTRLLVL.

The chain links TRBV5-6 to TRBJ2-7, with a tentative D call TRBD1 (5 bases). CDR1 and CDR2 (germline): SGHDT, YYEEEE. The CDR3 has 12 residues. Trimming stripped 4 bases from V and 3 bases from J, with 8 bases between. The CDR3 loop reads CASSPQGYEQYV. In DNA form, the CDR3 reads TGTGCCAGCAGCCCTCAGGGCTACGAGCAGTACGTC.

This clone occurred once. The chain is built from TRBV7-9 and TRBJ2-2; possibly TRBD1 for D (5 bases). V was trimmed by 5 bases and J by 6 bases, leaving 10 bases between them. Germline lookup yields CDR1 SEHNR and CDR2 FQNEAQ (reference sequence). This CDR3 region has 13 residues. The CDR3 coding sequence is TGTGCCAGCAGCCAGGGTGTTTCCGGGGAGCTGTTTTTT. This sequence encodes CASSQGVSGELFF.

The J gene is TRBJ2-7, the V gene TRBV2, with 9 bases matching TRBD1. Germline assignment: CDR1 SNHLY and CDR2 FYNNEI. The CDR3 has 15 residues. The junction had 9 bases not matched to a gene; V was cut back by 6 bases and J by 3 bases. This chain's CDR3 is CASRETGTGIYEQYF. The DNA for the CDR3 is TGTGCCAGCAGGGAAACCGGGACAGGGATCTACGAGCAGTACTTC.

V gene TRBV11-3 combines with J gene TRBJ1-1; unclear D gene. CDR3 length equals 13 residues. Germline loops: CDR1 SGHNT, CDR2 YENEEA. V lost 5 bases and J 1 base, leaving 8 bases between the germline ends. The CDR3: CASSLEQNTEAFF. The CDR3, as DNA: TGTGCCAGCAGCCTCGAGCAGAACACTGAAGCTTTCTTT.

The V call is TRBV2, the J call TRBJ2-1, with D hard to call. The germline V and J ends were trimmed by 4 bases and 1 base, with 8 bases remaining between them. The CDR3 totals 14 residues. Per germline, CDR1 SNHLY and CDR2 FYNNEI. CDR3 coding DNA: TGTGCCAGCAGTGTGAGCGATTCCTACAATGAGCAGTTCTTC. Protein: CASSVSDSYNEQFF.

The rearrangement uses TRBV12-3 or TRBV12-4 and TRBJ1-1; D gene uncertain. The CDR3 is 13 residues long. V lost 6 bases and J 3 bases, leaving 11 bases between the germline ends. CDR3 sequence reads: CASSKNTHTEAFF. The CDR3 nucleotides are TGTGCCAGCAGCAAGAATACTCACACTGAAGCTTTCTTT.

J is TRBJ1-1 and V is TRBV10-3, with 7 bases that match TRBD1. J was trimmed by 1 base and V by 9 bases; bases with no gene match: 2. CDR1 and CDR2 (germline): ENHRY, SYGVKD. CDR3 length equals 12 residues. Here the CDR3 DNA reads TGTGCCATGGGGACAGCGAACACTGAAGCTTTCTTT. Amino acid sequence: CAMGTANTEAFF.

CDR3 DNA: TGTGCCAGCAGCTTAGGGCTAGCGGGGGGCCAAGAGACCCAGTACTTC. Translating gives CASSLGLAGGQETQYF. The chain carries TRBV11-2 and TRBJ2-5; 11 bases match TRBD2. Germline CDR1 SGHAT, CDR2 FQNNGV. V was clipped by 1 base and J by 1 base; unmatched bases: 2. The CDR3 loop spans 16 amino acids.